These T cell receptor beta chains were read from a single sample in a study of PD-L1 blockade in urothelial cancer. This table comes from immunoSEQ multiplex PCR, and its TCRdb copy is limited to in-frame clones, with some not included. The table has 50,000 or so clones, over 75% seen once. Sequences were derived from PBMCs, sampled around atezolizumab (anti-PD-L1) treatment. These receptors originate from a man between 35 and 55 years old with urothelial cancer. Each CDR3 is given with its conserved first and last residue. The D gene is left open where the match is weak. For some rows the clone size is stated as once, few or many, or as a class when expanded; others skip it.

j_call: TRBJ2-7; v_call: TRBV18; d_call: -; clone_size: once; cdr3_aa: CASSPKDSPGAEQYF
j_call: TRBJ2-3; v_call: TRBV7-8; d_call: -; clone_size: -; cdr3_aa: CASSHLARTDTQYF
j_call: TRBJ2-4; v_call: TRBV28; d_call: TRBD2; clone_size: -; cdr3_aa: CASSLAGLGNIQYF
j_call: TRBJ2-2; v_call: TRBV11-2; d_call: TRBD1; clone_size: -; cdr3_aa: CASITDRGRGNTGELFF
j_call: TRBJ1-2; v_call: TRBV30; d_call: -; clone_size: few; cdr3_aa: CACRDKRNYGYTF
j_call: TRBJ1-1; v_call: TRBV5-1; d_call: TRBD1; clone_size: few; cdr3_aa: CASSLEQGQGTEAFF
j_call: TRBJ2-1; v_call: TRBV5-4; d_call: -; clone_size: -; cdr3_aa: CASSRRAQASYNEQFF
j_call: TRBJ2-3; v_call: TRBV27; d_call: TRBD2; clone_size: -; cdr3_aa: CASALAGARTDTQYF
j_call: TRBJ2-5; v_call: TRBV2; d_call: TRBD2; clone_size: -; cdr3_aa: CASNGGGLGQETQYF
j_call: TRBJ1-1; v_call: TRBV21-1; d_call: -; clone_size: -; cdr3_aa: CASSKVNRSTNTEAFF
j_call: TRBJ1-1; v_call: TRBV28; d_call: TRBD1; clone_size: -; cdr3_aa: CASSLFKGAGWNTEAFF
j_call: TRBJ2-7; v_call: TRBV7-2; d_call: -; clone_size: once; cdr3_aa: CASSYKGDREQYF